Sequencing of this T cell receptor beta chain was carried out in a study of shared clonotypes between healthy human individuals. The method was immunoSEQ multiplex PCR; TCRdb's version includes in-frame clones alone and lacks a portion of them. The repertoire has some 2,000,000 clones, approximately 94% of them found once; the top ten carry less than 0.15%. The receptor comes from a man aged 18 to 35 in good health. Material: naive CD4+ T cells sorted from blood. This sample's subset: CD45RA+ positively selected.

The CDR3 reads CAISGTEDTQYF. CDR3 DNA sequence: TGTGCCATCAGCGGGACTGAGGATACGCAGTATTTT. J is TRBJ2-3 and V is TRBV10-3; TRBD2 is a possible D gene (6 bases). The CDR3 has 12 residues. Trimming removed 6 bases from V and 6 bases from J, with 10 bases in between. Germline lookup yields CDR1 ENHRY and CDR2 SYGVKD.